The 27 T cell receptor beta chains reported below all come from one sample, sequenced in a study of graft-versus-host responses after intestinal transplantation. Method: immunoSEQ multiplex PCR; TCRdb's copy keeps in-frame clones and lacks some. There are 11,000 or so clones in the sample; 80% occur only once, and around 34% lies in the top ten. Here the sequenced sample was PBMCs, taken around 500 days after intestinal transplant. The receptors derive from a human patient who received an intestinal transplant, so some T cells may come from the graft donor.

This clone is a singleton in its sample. CDR3 loop: CASSMTNPYEQYF. In DNA form, the CDR3 reads TGTGCCAGTAGTATGACAAACCCCTACGAGCAGTACTTC. The chain employs TRBV19 and TRBJ2-7, with D unclear. Germline loops: CDR1 LNHDA, CDR2 SQIVND (reference sequence). The CDR3 contains 13 residues. Trimming stripped 3 bases from V and 2 bases from J, with 8 bases between.

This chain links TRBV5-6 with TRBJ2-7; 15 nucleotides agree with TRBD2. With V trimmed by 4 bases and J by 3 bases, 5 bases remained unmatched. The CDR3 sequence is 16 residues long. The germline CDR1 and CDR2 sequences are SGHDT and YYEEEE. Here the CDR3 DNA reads TGTGCCAGCAGCGCTGGACTAGCGGGAGGGCTCTACGAGCAGTACTTC. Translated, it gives CASSAGLAGGLYEQYF. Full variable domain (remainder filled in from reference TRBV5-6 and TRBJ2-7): DAGVTQSPTHLIKTRGQQVTLRCSPKSGHDTVSWYQQALGQGPQFIFQYYEEEERQRGNFPDRFSGHQFPNYSSELNVNALLLGDSALYLCASSAGLAGGLYEQYFGPGTRLTVT.

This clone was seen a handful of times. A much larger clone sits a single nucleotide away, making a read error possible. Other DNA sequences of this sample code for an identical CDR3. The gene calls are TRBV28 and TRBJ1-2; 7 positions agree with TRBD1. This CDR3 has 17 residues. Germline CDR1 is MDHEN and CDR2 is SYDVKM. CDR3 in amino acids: CARRGAVRATLNYGYTF. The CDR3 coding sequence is TGTGCCCGCAGGGGGGCGGTGAGGGCGACTCTAAACTATGGCTACACCTTC.

CDR3 sequence: CSVGQVTPEQFF. The DNA of the CDR3 is TGCAGCGTGGGGCAGGTGACTCCCGAGCAGTTCTTC. V and J are TRBV29-1 and TRBJ2-1, with D possibly TRBD1 on 5 matching bases. V was clipped by 6 bases and J by 10 bases, with 16 bases between them. Germline V gene data show CDR1 as SQVTM and CDR2 as ANQGSEA. The CDR3 consists of 12 residues.

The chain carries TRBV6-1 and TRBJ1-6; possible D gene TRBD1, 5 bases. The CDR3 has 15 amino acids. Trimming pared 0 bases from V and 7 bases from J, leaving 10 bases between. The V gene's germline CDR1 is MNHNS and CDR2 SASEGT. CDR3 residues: CASSEAWGSNSPLHF. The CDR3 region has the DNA TGTGCCAGCAGTGAAGCTTGGGGCAGCAATTCACCCCTCCACTTT.

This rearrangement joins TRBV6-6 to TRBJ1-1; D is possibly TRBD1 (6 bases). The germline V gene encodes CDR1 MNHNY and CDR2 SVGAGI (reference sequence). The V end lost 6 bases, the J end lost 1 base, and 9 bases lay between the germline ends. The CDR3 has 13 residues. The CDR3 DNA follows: TGTGCCAGCAGACGGACAGAGAACACTGAAGCTTTCTTT. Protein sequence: CASRRTENTEAFF.

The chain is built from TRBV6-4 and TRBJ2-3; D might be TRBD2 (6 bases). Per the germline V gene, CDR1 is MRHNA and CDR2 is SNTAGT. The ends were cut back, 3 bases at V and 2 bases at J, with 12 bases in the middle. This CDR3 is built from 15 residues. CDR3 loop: CASSEVAADTDTQYF. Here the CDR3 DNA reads TGTGCCAGCAGTGAGGTAGCGGCCGACACAGATACGCAGTATTTT.

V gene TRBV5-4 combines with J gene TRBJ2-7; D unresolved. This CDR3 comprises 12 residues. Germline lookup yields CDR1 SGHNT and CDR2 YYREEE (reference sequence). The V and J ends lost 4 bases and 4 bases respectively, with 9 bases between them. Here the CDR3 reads CASSKDPYEQYF. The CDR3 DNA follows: TGTGCCAGCAGCAAGGATCCATACGAGCAGTACTTC.

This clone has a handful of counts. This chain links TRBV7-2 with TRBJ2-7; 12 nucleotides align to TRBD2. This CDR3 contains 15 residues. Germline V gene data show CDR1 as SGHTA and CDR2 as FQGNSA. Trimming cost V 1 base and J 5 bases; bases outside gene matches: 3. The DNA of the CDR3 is TGTGCCAGCAGCTTAGAGGCTAGCGGGGGGGACGAGCAGTACTTC. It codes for CASSLEASGGDEQYF.

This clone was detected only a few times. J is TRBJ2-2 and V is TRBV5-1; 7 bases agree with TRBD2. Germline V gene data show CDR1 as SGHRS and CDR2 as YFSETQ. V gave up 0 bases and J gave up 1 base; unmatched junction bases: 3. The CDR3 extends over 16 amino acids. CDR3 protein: CASSLGAGLNTGELFF. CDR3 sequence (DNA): TGCGCCAGCAGCTTGGGAGCGGGATTGAACACCGGGGAGCTGTTTTTT.

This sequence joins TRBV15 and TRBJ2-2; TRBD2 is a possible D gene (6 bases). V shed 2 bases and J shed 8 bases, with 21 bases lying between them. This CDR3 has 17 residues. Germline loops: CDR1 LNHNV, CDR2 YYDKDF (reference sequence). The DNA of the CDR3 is TGTGCCACCAGCAGACTGGGGACTTTGGGGTTATTAGGGGAGCTGTTTTTT. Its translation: CATSRLGTLGLLGELFF.

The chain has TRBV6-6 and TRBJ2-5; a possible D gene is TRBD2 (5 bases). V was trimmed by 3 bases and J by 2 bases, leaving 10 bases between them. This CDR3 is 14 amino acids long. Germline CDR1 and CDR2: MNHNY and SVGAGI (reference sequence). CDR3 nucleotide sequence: TGTGCCAGCAGTTATGGCTCGGGGCAAGAGACCCAGTACTTC. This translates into CASSYGSGQETQYF.

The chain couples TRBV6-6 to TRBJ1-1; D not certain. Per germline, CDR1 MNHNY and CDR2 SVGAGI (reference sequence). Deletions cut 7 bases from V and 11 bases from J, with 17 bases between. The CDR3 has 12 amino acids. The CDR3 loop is CASTNPPSVAFF. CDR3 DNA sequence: TGTGCCAGCACCAACCCGCCGTCGGTGGCTTTCTTT.

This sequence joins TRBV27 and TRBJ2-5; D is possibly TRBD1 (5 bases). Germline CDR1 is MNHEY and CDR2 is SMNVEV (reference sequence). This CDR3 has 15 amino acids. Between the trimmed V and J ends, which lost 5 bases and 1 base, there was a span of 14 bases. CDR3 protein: CASSPTDTSQETQYF. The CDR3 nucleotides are TGTGCCAGCAGTCCGACGGACACCTCCCAAGAGACCCAGTACTTC.

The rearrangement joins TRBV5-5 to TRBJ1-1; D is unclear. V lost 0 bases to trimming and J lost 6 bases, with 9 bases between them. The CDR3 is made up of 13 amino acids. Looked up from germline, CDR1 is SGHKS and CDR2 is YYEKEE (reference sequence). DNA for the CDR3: TGTGCCAGCAGCTTGGACATTAACCCTGAAGCTTTCTTT. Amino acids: CASSLDINPEAFF.

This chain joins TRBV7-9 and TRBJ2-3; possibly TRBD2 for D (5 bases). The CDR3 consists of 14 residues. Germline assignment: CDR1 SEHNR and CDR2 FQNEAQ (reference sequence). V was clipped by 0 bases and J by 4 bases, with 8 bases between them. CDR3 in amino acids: CASSLAGVADTQYF. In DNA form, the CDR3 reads TGTGCCAGCAGCTTAGCGGGAGTAGCAGATACGCAGTATTTT.

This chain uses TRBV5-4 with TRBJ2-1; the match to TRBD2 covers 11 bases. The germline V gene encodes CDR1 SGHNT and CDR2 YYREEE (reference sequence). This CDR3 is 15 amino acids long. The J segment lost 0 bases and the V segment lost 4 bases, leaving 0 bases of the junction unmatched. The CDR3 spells CASSGLAGSYNEQFF. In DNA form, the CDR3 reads TGTGCCAGCAGCGGACTAGCGGGCTCCTACAATGAGCAGTTCTTC. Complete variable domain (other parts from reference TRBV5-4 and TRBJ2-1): ETGVTQSPTHLIKTRGQQVTLRCSSQSGHNTVSWYQQALGQGPQFIFQYYREEENGRGNFPPRFSGLQFPNYSSELNVNALELDDSALYLCASSGLAGSYNEQFFGPGTRLTVL.

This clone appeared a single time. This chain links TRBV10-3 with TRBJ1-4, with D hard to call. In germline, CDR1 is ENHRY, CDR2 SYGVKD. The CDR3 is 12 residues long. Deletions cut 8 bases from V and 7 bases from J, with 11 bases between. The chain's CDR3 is CAIAEVGEKLFF. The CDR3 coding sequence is TGTGCCATCGCCGAAGTCGGTGAAAAACTGTTTTTT.

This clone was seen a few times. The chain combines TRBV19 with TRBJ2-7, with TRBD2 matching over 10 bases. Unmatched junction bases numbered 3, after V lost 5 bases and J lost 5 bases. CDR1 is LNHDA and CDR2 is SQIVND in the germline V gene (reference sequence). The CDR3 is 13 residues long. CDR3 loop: CASSLAGGNEQYF. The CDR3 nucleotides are TGTGCCAGTAGTTTAGCGGGGGGCAACGAGCAGTACTTC.

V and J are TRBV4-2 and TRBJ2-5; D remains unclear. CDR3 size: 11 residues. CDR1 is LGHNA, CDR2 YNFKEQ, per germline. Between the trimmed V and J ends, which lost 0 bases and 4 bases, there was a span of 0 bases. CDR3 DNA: TGTGCCAGCAGCCAAGAAGAGACCCAGTACTTC. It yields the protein CASSQEETQYF.

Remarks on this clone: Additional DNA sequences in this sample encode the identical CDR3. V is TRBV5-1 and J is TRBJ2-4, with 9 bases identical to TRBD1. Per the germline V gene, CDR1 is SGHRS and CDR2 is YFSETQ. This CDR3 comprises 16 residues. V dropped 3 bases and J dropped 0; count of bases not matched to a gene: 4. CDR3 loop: CASSWGQGLAKNIQYF. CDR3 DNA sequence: TGCGCCAGCAGCTGGGGACAGGGACTAGCCAAAAACATTCAGTACTTC. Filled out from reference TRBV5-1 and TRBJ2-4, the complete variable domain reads KAGVTQTPRYLIKTRGQQVTLSCSPISGHRSVSWYQQTPGQGLQFLFEYFSETQRNKGNFPGRFSGRQFSNSRSEMNVSTLELGDSALYLCASSWGQGLAKNIQYFGAGTRLSVL.

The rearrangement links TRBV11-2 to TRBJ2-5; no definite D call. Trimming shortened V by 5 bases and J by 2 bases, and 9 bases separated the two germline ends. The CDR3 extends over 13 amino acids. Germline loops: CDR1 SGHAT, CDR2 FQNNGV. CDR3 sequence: CASSLLGQETQYF. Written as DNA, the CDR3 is TGTGCCAGCAGCCTACTTGGGCAAGAGACCCAGTACTTC.

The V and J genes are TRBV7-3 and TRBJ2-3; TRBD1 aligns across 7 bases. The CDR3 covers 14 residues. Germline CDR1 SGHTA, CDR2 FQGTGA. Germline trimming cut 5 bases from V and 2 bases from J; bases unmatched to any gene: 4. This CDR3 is CASSRDSFTDTQYF. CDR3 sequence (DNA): TGTGCCAGCAGCCGGGACAGTTTCACAGATACGCAGTATTTT.

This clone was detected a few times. The CDR3 coding sequence is TGTGCCAGCAGCCCGCGTGGGGCAGCGAGCTCCTACGAGCAGTACTTC. Translated, it gives CASSPRGAASSYEQYF. V is TRBV11-2 and J is TRBJ2-7, with TRBD1 as a possible D gene (5 bases). Trimming removed 5 bases from V and 0 bases from J, with 17 bases in between. This CDR3 contains 16 residues. Per the germline V gene, CDR1 is SGHAT and CDR2 is FQNNGV.

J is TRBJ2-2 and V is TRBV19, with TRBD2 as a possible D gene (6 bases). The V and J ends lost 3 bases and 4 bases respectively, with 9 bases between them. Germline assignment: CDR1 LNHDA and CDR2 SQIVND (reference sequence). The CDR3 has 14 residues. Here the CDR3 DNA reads TGTGCCAGTAGTATCGGGAGACGCACCGGGGAGCTGTTTTTT. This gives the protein CASSIGRRTGELFF.

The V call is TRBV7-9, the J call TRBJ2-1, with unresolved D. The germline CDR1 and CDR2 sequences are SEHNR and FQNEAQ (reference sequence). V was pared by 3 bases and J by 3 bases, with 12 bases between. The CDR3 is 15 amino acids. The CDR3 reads CASSFGHPDYNEQFF. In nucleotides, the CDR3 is TGTGCCAGCAGCTTCGGGCACCCTGACTACAATGAGCAGTTCTTC. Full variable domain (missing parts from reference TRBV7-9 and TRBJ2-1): DTGVSQNPRHKITKRGQNVTFRCDPISEHNRLYWYRQTLGQGPEFLTYFQNEAQLEKSRLLSDRFSAERPKGSFSTLEIQRTEQGDSAMYLCASSFGHPDYNEQFFGPGTRLTVL.

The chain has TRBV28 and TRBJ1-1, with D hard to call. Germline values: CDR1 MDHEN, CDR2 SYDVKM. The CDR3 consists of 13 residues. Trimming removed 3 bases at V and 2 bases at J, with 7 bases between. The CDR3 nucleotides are TGTGCCAGCAGTTTGGGTTTCAACACTGAAGCTTTCTTT. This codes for CASSLGFNTEAFF.